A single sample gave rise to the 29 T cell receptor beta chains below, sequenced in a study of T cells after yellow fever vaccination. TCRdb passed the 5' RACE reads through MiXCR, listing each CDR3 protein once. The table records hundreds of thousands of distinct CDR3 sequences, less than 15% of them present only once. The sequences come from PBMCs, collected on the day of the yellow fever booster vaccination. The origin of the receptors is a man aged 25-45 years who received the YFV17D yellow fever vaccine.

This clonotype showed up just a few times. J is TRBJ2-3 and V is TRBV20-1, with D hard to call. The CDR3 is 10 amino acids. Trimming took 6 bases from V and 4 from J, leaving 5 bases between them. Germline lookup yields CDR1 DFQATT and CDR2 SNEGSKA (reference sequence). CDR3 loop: CSATSDTQYF. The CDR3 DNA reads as TGCAGTGCGACCTCAGATACGCAGTATTTT.

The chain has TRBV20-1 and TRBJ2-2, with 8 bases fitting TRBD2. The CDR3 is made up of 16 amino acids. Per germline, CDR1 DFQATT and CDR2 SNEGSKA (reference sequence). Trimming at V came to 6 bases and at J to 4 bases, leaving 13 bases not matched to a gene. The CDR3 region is CSAFRSPAGATGELFF. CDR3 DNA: TGCAGTGCCTTCCGTTCGCCAGCGGGAGCCACCGGGGAGCTGTTTTTT.

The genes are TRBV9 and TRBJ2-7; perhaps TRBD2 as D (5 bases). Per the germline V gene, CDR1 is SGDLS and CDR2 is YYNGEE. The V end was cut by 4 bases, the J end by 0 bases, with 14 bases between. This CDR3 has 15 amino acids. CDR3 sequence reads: CASSRSAGASYEQYF. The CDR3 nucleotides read TGTGCCAGCAGCCGGTCGGCGGGCGCCTCCTACGAGCAGTACTTC.

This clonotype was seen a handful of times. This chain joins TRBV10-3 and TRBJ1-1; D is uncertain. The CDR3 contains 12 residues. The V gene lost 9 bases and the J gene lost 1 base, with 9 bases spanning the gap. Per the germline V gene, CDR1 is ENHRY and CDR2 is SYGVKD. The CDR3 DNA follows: TGTGCCATAGGGAGAGGGAACACTGAAGCTTTCTTT. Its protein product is CAIGRGNTEAFF.

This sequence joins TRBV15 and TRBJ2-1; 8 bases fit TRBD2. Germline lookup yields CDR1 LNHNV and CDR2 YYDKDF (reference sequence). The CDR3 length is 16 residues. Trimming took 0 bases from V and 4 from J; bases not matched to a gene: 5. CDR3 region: CATSRDSAGGYNEQFF. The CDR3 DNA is TGTGCCACCAGCAGAGACTCTGCGGGAGGTTACAATGAGCAGTTCTTC.

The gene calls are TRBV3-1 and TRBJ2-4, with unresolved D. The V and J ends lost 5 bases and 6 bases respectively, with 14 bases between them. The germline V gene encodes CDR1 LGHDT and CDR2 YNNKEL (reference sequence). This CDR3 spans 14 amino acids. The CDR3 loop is CASSGGHGPNIQYF. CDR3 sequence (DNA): TGTGCCAGCAGCGGTGGGCACGGACCAAACATTCAGTACTTC.

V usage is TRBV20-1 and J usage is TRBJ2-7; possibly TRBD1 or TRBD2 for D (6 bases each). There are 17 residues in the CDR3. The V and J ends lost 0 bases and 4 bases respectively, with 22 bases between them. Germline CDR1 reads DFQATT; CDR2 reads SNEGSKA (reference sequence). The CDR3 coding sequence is TGCAGTGCTAGAGATGCCCTCGGGGGCGCCCGGCCGTACGAGCAGTACTTC. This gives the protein CSARDALGGARPYEQYF.

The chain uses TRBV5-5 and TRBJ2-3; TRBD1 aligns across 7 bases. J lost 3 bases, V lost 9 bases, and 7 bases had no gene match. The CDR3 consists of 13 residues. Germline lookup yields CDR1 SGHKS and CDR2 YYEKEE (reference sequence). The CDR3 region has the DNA TGTGCCACCTCACAGGGGAGTACAGATACGCAGTATTTT. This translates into CATSQGSTDTQYF.

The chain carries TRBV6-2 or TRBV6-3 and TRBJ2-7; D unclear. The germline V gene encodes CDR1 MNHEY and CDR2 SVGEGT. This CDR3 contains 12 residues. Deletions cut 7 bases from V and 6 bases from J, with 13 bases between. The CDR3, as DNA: TGTGCCAGCAAAGTCCATCCCTCCGAGCAGTACTTC. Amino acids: CASKVHPSEQYF.

DNA for the CDR3: TGTGCCACACGCGGGAGCCTTTCTTACAATGAGCAGTTCTTC. This codes for CATRGSLSYNEQFF. The chain employs TRBV10-3 and TRBJ2-1, with 7 positions matching TRBD2. CDR3 length: 14 amino acids. In germline, CDR1 is ENHRY, CDR2 SYGVKD. Trimming at V came to 10 bases and at J to 4 bases, leaving 10 bases not matched to a gene.

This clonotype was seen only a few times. CDR3 protein: CASSLIGGQAFF. For the CDR3, the DNA is TGTGCCAGCAGTTTAATCGGGGGGCAAGCTTTCTTT. The chain combines TRBV12-3 or TRBV12-4 with TRBJ1-1, with D possibly being TRBD1 (6 bases). The germline V and J ends were trimmed by 2 bases and 9 bases, with 10 bases remaining between them. This CDR3 spans 12 amino acids.

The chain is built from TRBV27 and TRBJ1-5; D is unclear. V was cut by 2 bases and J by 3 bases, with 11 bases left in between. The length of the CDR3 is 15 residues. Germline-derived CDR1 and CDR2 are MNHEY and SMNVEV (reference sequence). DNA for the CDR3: TGTGCCAGCAGTTTAGAGAAGGGCCCCAATCAGCCCCAGCATTTT. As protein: CASSLEKGPNQPQHF.

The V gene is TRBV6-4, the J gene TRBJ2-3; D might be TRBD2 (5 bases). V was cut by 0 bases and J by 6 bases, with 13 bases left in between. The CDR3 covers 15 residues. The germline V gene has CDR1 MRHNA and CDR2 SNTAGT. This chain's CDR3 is CASSDSIGLADTQYF. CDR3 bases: TGTGCCAGCAGTGACTCGATCGGTCTAGCTGATACGCAGTATTTT.

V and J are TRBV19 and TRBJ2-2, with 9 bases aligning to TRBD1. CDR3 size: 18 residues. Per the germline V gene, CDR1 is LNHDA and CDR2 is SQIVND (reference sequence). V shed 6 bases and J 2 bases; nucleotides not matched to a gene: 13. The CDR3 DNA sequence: TGTGCCAGTAGAGCCCCGGGATTGACAGGGGGTAACACCGGGGAGCTGTTTTTT. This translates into CASRAPGLTGGNTGELFF.

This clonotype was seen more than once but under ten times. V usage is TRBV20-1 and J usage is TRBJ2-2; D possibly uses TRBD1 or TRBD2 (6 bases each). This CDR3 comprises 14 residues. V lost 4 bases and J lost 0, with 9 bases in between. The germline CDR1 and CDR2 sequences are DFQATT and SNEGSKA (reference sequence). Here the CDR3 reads CSAKGGANTGELFF. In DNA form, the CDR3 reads TGCAGTGCTAAGGGGGGCGCGAACACCGGGGAGCTGTTTTTT.

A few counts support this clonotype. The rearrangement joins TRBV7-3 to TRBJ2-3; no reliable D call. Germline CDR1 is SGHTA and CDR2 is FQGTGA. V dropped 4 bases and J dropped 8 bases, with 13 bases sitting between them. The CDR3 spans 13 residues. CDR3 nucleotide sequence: TGTGCCAGCAGCTCCTCGTACTCGGCTACGCAGTATTTT. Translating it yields CASSSSYSATQYF.

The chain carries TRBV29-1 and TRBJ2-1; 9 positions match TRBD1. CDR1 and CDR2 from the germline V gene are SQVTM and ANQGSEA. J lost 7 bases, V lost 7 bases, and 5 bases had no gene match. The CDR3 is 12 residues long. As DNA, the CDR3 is TGCAGCGCCCGACAGGGGGTGAATGAGCAGTTCTTC. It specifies CSARQGVNEQFF.

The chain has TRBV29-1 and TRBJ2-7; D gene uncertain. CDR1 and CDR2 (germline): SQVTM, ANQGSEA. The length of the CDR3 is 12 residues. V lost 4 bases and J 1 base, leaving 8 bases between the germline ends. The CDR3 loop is CSVGLVSYEQYF. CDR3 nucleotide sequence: TGCAGCGTTGGATTAGTATCCTACGAGCAGTACTTC.

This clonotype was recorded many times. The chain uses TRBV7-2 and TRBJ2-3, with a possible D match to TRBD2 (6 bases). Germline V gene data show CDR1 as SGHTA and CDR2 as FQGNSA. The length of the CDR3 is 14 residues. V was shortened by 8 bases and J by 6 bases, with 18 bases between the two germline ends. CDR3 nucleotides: TGTGCCAGCGGAGCGGTAGCGGCCCGGGATACGCAGTATTTT. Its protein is CASGAVAARDTQYF.

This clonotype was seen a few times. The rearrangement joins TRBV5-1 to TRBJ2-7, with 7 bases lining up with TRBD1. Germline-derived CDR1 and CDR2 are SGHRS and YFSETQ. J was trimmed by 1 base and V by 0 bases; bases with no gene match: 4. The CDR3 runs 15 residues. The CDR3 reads CASSLVQGLSYEQYF. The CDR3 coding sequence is TGCGCCAGCAGCTTGGTACAGGGGCTTTCCTACGAGCAGTACTTC.

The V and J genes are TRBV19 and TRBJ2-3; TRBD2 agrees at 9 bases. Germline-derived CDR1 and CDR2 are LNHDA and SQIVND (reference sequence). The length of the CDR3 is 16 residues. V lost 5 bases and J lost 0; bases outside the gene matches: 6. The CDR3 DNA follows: TGTGCCAGTAGTCCTGGACTAGCGCCTAGCACAGATACGCAGTATTTT. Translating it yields CASSPGLAPSTDTQYF.

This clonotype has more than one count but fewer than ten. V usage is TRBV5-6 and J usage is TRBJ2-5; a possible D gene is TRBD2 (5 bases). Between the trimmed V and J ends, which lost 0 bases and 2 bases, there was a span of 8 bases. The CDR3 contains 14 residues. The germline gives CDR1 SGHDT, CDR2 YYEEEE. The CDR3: CASSLDWTQETQYF. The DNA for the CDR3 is TGTGCCAGCAGCTTGGATTGGACTCAAGAGACCCAGTACTTC.

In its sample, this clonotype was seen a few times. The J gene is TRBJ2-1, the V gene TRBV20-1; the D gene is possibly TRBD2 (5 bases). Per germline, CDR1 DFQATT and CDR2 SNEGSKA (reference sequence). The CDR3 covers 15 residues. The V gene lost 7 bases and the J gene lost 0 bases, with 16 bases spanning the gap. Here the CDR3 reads CSGSPQRSSYNEQFF. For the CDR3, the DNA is TGCAGTGGGAGCCCCCAGCGGAGCTCCTACAATGAGCAGTTCTTC.

CDR3 sequence: CASSTDVSDTQYF. In DNA, the CDR3 is TGTGCCAGCAGCACCGACGTTTCAGATACGCAGTATTTT. The rearrangement links TRBV5-5 to TRBJ2-3; no firm D call. The germline V gene has CDR1 SGHKS and CDR2 YYEKEE (reference sequence). This CDR3 is built from 13 residues. Trimming took off 4 bases at V and 4 bases at J, with 10 bases between the two ends.

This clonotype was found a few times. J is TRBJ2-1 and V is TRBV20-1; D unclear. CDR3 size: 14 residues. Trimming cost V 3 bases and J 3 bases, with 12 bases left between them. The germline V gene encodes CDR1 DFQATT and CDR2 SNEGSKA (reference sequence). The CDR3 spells CSARSGRHYNEQFF. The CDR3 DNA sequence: TGCAGTGCTAGGTCCGGACGACACTACAATGAGCAGTTCTTC.

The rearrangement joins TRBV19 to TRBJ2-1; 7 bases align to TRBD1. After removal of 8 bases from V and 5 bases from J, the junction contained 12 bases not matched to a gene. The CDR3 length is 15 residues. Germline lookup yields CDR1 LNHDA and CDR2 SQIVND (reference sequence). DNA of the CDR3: TGTGCCAGTCGTCGACAGGGTAGTCGGAACAATGAGCAGTTCTTC. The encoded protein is CASRRQGSRNNEQFF.

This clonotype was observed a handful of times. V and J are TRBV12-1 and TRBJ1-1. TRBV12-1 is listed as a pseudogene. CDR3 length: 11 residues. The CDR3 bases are TGTGCCAGCCCGTGGGGCACTGAAGCTTTCTTT. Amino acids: CASPWGTEAFF.

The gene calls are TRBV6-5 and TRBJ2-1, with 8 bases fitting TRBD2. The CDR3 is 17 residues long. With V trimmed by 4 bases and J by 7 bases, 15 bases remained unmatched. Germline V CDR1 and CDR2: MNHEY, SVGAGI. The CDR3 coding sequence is TGTGCCAGCAGTTTCCGGGGGGCAAGCGGGAGAGGGAATGAGCAGTTCTTC. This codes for CASSFRGASGRGNEQFF.

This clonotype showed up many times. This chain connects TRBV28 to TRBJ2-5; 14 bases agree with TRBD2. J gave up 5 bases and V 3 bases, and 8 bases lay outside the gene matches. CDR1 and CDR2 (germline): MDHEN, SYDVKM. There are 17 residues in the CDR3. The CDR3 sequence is CASSFRTSGRRWETQYF. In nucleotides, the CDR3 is TGTGCCAGCAGTTTCCGGACTAGCGGGAGGAGGTGGGAGACCCAGTACTTC.